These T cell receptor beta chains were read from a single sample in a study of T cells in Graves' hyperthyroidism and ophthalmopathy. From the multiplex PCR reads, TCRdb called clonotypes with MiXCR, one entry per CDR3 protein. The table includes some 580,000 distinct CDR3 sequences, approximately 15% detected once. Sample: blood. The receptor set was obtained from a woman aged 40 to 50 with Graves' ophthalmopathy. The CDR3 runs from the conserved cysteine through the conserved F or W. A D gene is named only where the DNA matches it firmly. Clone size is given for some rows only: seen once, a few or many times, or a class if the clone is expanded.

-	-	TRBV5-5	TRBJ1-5	CASSLGPSDQPQHF	TGTGCCAGCAGCCTAGGACCGTCGGATCAGCCCCAGCATTTT
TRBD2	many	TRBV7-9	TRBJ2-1	CASSRLAGEGEQFF	TGTGCCAGCAGTCGACTCGCGGGAGAAGGCGAGCAGTTCTTC
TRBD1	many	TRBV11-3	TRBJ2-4	CASSYHLGQGENIQYF	TGTGCCAGCAGCTACCACTTGGGACAGGGGGAAAACATTCAGTACTTC
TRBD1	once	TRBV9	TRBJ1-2	CASSVAPTGQGASYTF	TGTGCCAGCAGCGTAGCCCCGACGGGACAGGGGGCAAGCTACACCTTC
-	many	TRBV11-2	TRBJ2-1	CASSRPPIYNEQFF	TGTGCCAGCAGCCGACCCCCGATCTACAATGAGCAGTTCTTC
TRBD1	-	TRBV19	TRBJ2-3	CASSTGTGASDTQYF	TGTGCCAGTAGTACTGGGACAGGGGCTTCAGATACGCAGTATTTT
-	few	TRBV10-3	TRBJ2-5	CAISTTGETQYF	TGTGCCATCTCCACCACTGGGGAGACCCAGTACTTC
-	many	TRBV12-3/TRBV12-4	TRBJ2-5	CASSLLATGPEETQYF	TGTGCCAGCAGTTTATTAGCTACAGGGCCCGAAGAGACCCAGTACTTC
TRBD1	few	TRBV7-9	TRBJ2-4	CASSSGQGAKNIQYF	TGTGCCAGCAGCTCGGGACAGGGAGCCAAAAACATTCAGTACTTC
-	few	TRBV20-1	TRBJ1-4	CSAREDGAGRDEKLFF	TGCAGTGCTAGAGAAGACGGAGCGGGACGAGATGAAAAACTGTTTTTT
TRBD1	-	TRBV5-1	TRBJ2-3	CASSPGQEEADTQYF	TGCGCCAGCAGCCCGGGACAGGAGGAGGCAGATACGCAGTATTTT
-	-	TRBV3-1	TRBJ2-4	CASSQETHIQYF	TGTGCCAGCAGCCAAGAGACGCACATTCAGTACTTC
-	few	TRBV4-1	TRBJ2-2	CASSQTTGGWAGELFF	TGCGCCAGCAGCCAAACAACCGGGGGCTGGGCCGGGGAGCTGTTTTTT
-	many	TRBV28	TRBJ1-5	CASGRLGQPQHF	TGTGCCAGCGGGAGGTTGGGTCAGCCCCAGCATTTT
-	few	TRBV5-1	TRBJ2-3	CASSFGEADTQYF	TGCGCCAGCAGCTTCGGTGAGGCAGATACGCAGTATTTT
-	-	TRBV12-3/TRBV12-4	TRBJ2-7	CASSFGGSSHEQYF	TGTGCCAGCAGTTTTGGAGGGAGTTCCCACGAGCAGTACTTC
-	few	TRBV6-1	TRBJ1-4	CASSDNRAVGEKLFF	TGTGCCAGCAGTGATAACAGGGCGGTGGGTGAAAAACTGTTTTTT
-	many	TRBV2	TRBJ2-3	CASSADYVTDTQYF	TGTGCCAGCAGTGCCGACTACGTTACAGATACGCAGTATTTT
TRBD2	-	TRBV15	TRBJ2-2	CATSIGGLDGTGELFF	TGTGCCACCAGCATAGGAGGACTAGATGGAACCGGGGAGCTGTTTTTT
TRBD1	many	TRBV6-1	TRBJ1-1	CASSAGTAGTEAFF	TGTGCCAGCAGTGCCGGGACAGCGGGCACTGAAGCTTTCTTT
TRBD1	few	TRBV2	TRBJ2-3	CASKHGTGGRTDTQYF	TGTGCCAGCAAACACGGGACAGGGGGCAGGACAGATACGCAGTATTTT
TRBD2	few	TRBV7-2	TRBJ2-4	CASSSGLAGARTNIQYF	TGTGCCAGCAGCTCGGGACTAGCGGGAGCTCGGACAAACATTCAGTACTTC
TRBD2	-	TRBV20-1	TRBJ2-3	CSARGGTSGGAVPSTDTQYF	TGCAGTGCTAGGGGGGGTACTAGCGGGGGGGCCGTTCCTAGCACAGATACGCAGTATTTT
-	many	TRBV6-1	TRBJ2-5	CASRSGWLWGETQYF	TGTGCCAGCAGATCGGGTTGGCTGTGGGGGGAGACCCAGTACTTC
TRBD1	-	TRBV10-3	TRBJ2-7	CAISDGRGSYEQYF	TGTGCCATCAGTGACGGCAGGGGGTCCTACGAGCAGTACTTC
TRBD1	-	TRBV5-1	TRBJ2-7	CASSPAGQGADEQYF	TGCGCCAGCAGCCCGGCGGGACAGGGGGCCGACGAGCAGTACTTC
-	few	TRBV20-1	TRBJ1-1	CSATTGSTTEAFF	TGCAGTGCGACCACAGGGAGTACCACTGAAGCTTTCTTT
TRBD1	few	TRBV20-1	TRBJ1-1	CSAPTGGGMDTEAFF	TGCAGTGCTCCCACAGGGGGCGGCATGGACACTGAAGCTTTCTTT
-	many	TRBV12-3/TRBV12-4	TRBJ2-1	CASSSQGGTINEQFF	TGTGCCAGCAGTTCGCAAGGCGGGACGATCAATGAGCAGTTCTTC
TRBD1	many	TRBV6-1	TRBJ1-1	CASSGQGVGTAFF	TGTGCCAGCAGTGGACAGGGCGTTGGCACGGCTTTCTTT
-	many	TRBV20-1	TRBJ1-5	CSAGGGVQPQHF	TGCAGTGCTGGAGGAGGAGTTCAGCCCCAGCATTTT
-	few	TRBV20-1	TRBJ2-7	CSARDASESSYEQYF	TGCAGTGCTAGAGACGCTTCGGAGAGCTCCTACGAGCAGTACTTC
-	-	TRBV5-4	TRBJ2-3	CASSTGATDTQYF	TGTGCCAGCAGCACGGGGGCTACAGATACGCAGTATTTT
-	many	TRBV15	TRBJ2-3	CATSRERGATDTQYF	TGTGCCACCAGCAGAGAGAGGGGGGCCACAGATACGCAGTATTTT
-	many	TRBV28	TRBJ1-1	CASSFGGLAEAFF	TGTGCCAGCAGTTTTGGGGGGCTCGCTGAAGCTTTCTTT
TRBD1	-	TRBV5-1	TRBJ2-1	CASSLEGTGNNEQFF	TGCGCCAGCAGCTTGGAGGGGACAGGGAACAATGAGCAGTTCTTC
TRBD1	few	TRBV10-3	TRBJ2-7	CAISDRTGGLYEQYF	TGTGCCATCAGCGATAGGACAGGGGGCTTATACGAGCAGTACTTC
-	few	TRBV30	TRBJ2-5	CAWSRGGALGETQYF	TGTGCCTGGAGTAGGGGCGGGGCCCTCGGGGAGACCCAGTACTTC
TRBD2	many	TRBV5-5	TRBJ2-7	CASSLVAGEIGEQYF	TGTGCCAGCAGCTTGGTGGCGGGAGAGATAGGCGAGCAGTACTTC
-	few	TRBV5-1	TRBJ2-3	CASSIGTSHFSTDTQYF	TGCGCCAGCAGCATCGGGACAAGCCACTTCAGCACAGATACGCAGTATTTT
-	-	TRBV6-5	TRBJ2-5	CASSYTGQSQPRTQYF	TGTGCCAGCAGTTACACCGGACAGTCCCAGCCCAGGACCCAGTACTTC
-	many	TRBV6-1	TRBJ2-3	CASSALTSGDTQYF	TGTGCCAGCAGTGCGTTGACTAGTGGGGATACGCAGTATTTT
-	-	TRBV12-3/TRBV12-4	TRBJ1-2	CASSPRQGSFNGYTF	TGTGCCAGCAGTCCCCGCCAGGGTAGTTTTAATGGCTACACCTTC
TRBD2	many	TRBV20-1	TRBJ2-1	CSARPPGLAGGSKAYNEQFF	TGCAGTGCTAGACCTCCGGGACTAGCGGGAGGATCGAAAGCTTACAATGAGCAGTTCTTC
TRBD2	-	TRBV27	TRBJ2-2	CASSSQSLAGVGELFF	TGTGCCAGCAGTTCCCAATCACTAGCGGGAGTTGGGGAGCTGTTTTTT
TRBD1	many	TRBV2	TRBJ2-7	CASSADRGQRNEQYF	TGTGCCAGCAGCGCAGACAGGGGCCAAAGGAACGAGCAGTACTTC
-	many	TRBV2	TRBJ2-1	CASRIADVSNEQFF	TGTGCCAGCAGAATAGCTGATGTGAGCAATGAGCAGTTCTTC
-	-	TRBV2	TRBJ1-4	CASSVRGEAEKLFF	TGTGCCAGCAGTGTACGGGGGGAGGCTGAAAAACTGTTTTTT
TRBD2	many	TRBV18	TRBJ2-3	CASSPLAGGADTQYF	TGTGCCAGCTCACCACTAGCGGGAGGTGCAGATACGCAGTATTTT
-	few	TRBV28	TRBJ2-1	CASSYIGEQFF	TGTGCCAGCAGTTACATAGGTGAGCAGTTCTTC
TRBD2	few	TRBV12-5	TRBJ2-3	CASGLKYSGGSDTQYF	TGTGCTAGTGGTTTGAAGTATAGCGGGGGGTCAGATACGCAGTATTTT
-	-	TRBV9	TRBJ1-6	CASSGRTGRTPLHF	TGTGCCAGCAGCGGGCGAACCGGGCGGACACCCCTCCACTTT
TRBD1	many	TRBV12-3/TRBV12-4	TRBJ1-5	CASSGRDSFPPQPQHF	TGTGCCAGCAGTGGCCGGGACAGTTTCCCTCCACAGCCCCAGCATTTT
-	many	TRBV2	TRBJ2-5	CASRFQGGETQYF	TGTGCCAGCAGGTTCCAGGGGGGCGAGACCCAGTACTTC